This T cell receptor beta chain comes out of a study of T cell repertoires in cytomegalovirus infection. Study summary: Use of recently identified HLA-C-restricted and well-studied HLA-B-restricted CMV epitopes was part of the study. Public signatures in TCR beta pointed to CMV infection and matching HLA type. Findings of the study overall: HLA-C-restricted TCR beta clonotypes specific for CMV led the ex vivo response.

Via MiXCR, TCRdb re-called the reads, giving one row per CDR3 protein. The table records more than 300,000 distinct CDR3 sequences, about 32% of them present only once. Per germline, CDR1 SGHTA and CDR2 FQGNSA. The CDR3 is 14 amino acids. V shed 5 bases and J 3 bases; nucleotides not matched to a gene: 6. This clonotype turned up a few times. Its antigen is as yet unknown. This clonotype was obtained from a human donor in good health (CMV status not recorded). Some clones in this sample may be carry-over from other donors' samples. The chain joins TRBV7-2 to TRBJ2-5; 7 positions match TRBD1. Material: cultured PBMCs, obtained from culture after CMV antigen stimulation. Written as DNA, the CDR3 is TGTGCCAGCAGCCCCAACAGGGGAAAAGAGACCCAGTACTTC. Its protein product is CASSPNRGKETQYF.